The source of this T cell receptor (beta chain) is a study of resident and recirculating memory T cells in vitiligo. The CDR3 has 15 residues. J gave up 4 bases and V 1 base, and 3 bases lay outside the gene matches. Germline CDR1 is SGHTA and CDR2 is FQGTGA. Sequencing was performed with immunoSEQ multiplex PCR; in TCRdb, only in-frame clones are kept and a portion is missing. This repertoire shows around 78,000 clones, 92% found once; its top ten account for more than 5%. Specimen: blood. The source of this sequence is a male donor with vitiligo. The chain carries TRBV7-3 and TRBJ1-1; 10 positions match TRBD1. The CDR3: CASSLRRDRGTEAFF. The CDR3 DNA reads TGTGCCAGCAGCTTAAGAAGGGACAGGGGCACTGAAGCTTTCTTT.